This entry features one T cell receptor (beta chain) sequence. This record comes from a study of control samples from healthy donors and cancer patients. Per germline, CDR1 MNHEY and CDR2 SMNVEV (reference sequence). Trimming took off 1 base at V and 3 bases at J, with 9 bases between the two ends. This CDR3 is 15 amino acids long. The method was immunoSEQ multiplex PCR; TCRdb's version includes in-frame clones alone and lacks a portion of them. This repertoire shows about 100,000 clones, roughly 79% found once; its top ten account for roughly 6.5%. This TCR was recovered from a man aged 18 to 29 in good health. Sequenced sample: blood. V is TRBV27 and J is TRBJ2-2, with no clear D. CDR3 protein: CASSLLSKDTGELFF. Here the CDR3 DNA reads TGTGCCAGCAGTTTATTGAGCAAGGACACCGGGGAGCTGTTTTTT.